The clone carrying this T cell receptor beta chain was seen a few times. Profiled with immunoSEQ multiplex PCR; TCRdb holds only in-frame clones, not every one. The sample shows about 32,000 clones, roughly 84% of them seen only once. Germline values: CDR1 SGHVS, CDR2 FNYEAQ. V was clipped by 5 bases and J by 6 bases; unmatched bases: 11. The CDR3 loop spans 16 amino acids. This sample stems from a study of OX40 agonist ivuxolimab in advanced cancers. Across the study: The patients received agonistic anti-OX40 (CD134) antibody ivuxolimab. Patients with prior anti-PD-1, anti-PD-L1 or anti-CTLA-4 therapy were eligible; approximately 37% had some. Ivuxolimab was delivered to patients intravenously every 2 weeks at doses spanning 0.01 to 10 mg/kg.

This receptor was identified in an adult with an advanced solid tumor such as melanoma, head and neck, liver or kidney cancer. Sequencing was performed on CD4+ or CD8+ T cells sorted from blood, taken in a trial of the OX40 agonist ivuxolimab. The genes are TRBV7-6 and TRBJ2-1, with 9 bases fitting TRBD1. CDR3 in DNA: TGTGCCAGCAGCCTGTCCTCCGGGACAGGGATCAATGAGCAGTTCTTC. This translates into CASSLSSGTGINEQFF.